The 27 T cell receptor beta chains presented below share a single source sample, sequenced in a study of cytomegalovirus exposure and HLA in healthy donors. PCR used 60 Vbeta primers and 13 Jbeta primers. Libraries were prepared by immunoSEQ multiplex PCR; TCRdb keeps only in-frame clonotypes and omits some of them. This table has 90,000 to 100,000 clones, 80% to 85% appearing once. The sample comprised PBMCs. The receptors were gathered from a man aged 40-49 years in good health and CMV-seronegative.

This clone appeared a single time. This chain links TRBV6-1 with TRBJ1-2; D gene unclear. Trimming removed 3 bases at V and 6 bases at J, with 20 bases between. CDR1 MNHNS and CDR2 SASEGT come from the germline V gene. The CDR3 is 16 residues long. CDR3 sequence reads: CASSDIVGRARDGYTF. In nucleotides, the CDR3 is TGTGCCAGCAGTGACATTGTAGGAAGGGCGAGGGATGGCTACACCTTC.

The chain has TRBV5-1 and TRBJ1-4; TRBD1 aligns across 10 bases. The V and J ends lost 2 bases and 3 bases, in that order; junction bases with no gene match: 7. Looked up from germline, CDR1 is SGHRS and CDR2 is YFSETQ. This CDR3 is built from 17 residues. CDR3: CASSLDRGPGANEKLFF. The CDR3 DNA is TGCGCCAGCAGCTTAGACAGGGGGCCGGGGGCTAATGAAAAACTGTTTTTT.

This chain links TRBV6-5 with TRBJ1-6; D might be TRBD1 (5 bases). V lost 6 bases to trimming and J lost 11 bases, with 11 bases between them. Per germline, CDR1 MNHEY and CDR2 SVGAGI. The CDR3 is made up of 12 amino acids. For the CDR3, the DNA is TGTGCCAGCAGAACCTCAGGGCCACCCCTCCACTTT. This gives the protein CASRTSGPPLHF.

The rearrangement joins TRBV2 to TRBJ2-7, with D possibly TRBD1 on 6 matching bases. V was pared by 6 bases and J by 0 bases, with 18 bases between. The germline V gene has CDR1 SNHLY and CDR2 FYNNEI. This CDR3 spans 16 amino acids. This chain's CDR3 is CASRSRDTVSSYEQYF. In DNA, the CDR3 is TGTGCCAGCAGGTCAAGGGACACCGTGAGCTCCTACGAGCAGTACTTC. The variable domain in full, with the rest retrieved from reference TRBV2 and TRBJ2-7, is EPEVTQTPSHQVTQMGQEVILRCVPISNHLYFYWYRQILGQKVEFLVSFYNNEISEKSEIFDDQFSVERPDGSNFTLKIRSTKLEDSAMYFCASRSRDTVSSYEQYFGPGTRLTVT.

This sequence joins TRBV6-5 and TRBJ2-2; D possibly corresponds to TRBD2 (6 bases). Germline V gene data show CDR1 as MNHEY and CDR2 as SVGAGI. V lost 0 bases, J lost 6 bases, and 14 bases lay in between. CDR3 length equals 16 residues. The CDR3 is CASSYSGVGGPGELFF. The CDR3 DNA is TGTGCCAGCAGTTACTCGGGTGTGGGGGGTCCCGGGGAGCTGTTTTTT.

In nucleotides, the CDR3 is TGTGCCAGTTGGGGACAGGGGGGATATGGCTACACCTTC. This codes for CASWGQGGYGYTF. V is TRBV19 and J is TRBJ1-2; 11 nucleotides align to TRBD1. In germline, CDR1 is LNHDA, CDR2 SQIVND (reference sequence). Unmatched junction bases numbered 4, after V lost 8 bases and J lost 5 bases. The CDR3 consists of 13 residues.

On this clone itself: Germline is not matched at one junction end, which may reflect a read error. Other DNA sequences of this sample code for an identical CDR3. The V call is TRBV11-2, the J call TRBJ1-2; D perhaps matches TRBD1 (5 bases). Germline V gene data show CDR1 as SGHAT and CDR2 as FQNNGV. CDR3 length: 14 amino acids. In nucleotides, the CDR3 is TGTGCCAGCAGCCGCGGGGGATCCCACTATGGTTACACCTTC. Encoded protein: CASSRGGSHYGYTF. The full variable domain, rest sourced from reference TRBV11-2 and TRBJ1-2, is EAGVAQSPRYKIIEKRQSVAFWCNPISGHATLYWYQQILGQGPKLLIQFQNNGVVDDSQLPKDRFSAERLKGVDSTLKIQPAKLEDSAVYLCASSRGGSHYGYTFGSGTRLTVV.

The table lists this clone with a count of one. The chain uses TRBV11-2 and TRBJ2-5; 8 nucleotides align to TRBD1. CDR1 and CDR2 from the germline V gene are SGHAT and FQNNGV. This CDR3 contains 16 residues. V lost 3 bases, J lost 7 bases, and 13 bases stayed unmatched. The CDR3 reads CASSLLQGVIAGTQYF. The CDR3 DNA sequence: TGTGCCAGCAGCTTGTTACAGGGGGTAATCGCGGGGACCCAGTACTTC.

This clone was recorded a few times. The rearrangement links TRBV30 to TRBJ2-7; perhaps TRBD1 as D (6 bases). Germline V gives CDR1 GTSNPN, CDR2 SVGIG (reference sequence). The CDR3 length is 13 residues. Trimming took 5 bases from V and 5 from J, leaving 16 bases between them. CDR3 nucleotide sequence: TGTGCCTGGCAGGGGTTTGCTACGCACGAGCAGTACTTC. This sequence encodes CAWQGFATHEQYF.

The rearrangement uses TRBV15 and TRBJ1-1, with D possibly TRBD1 on 5 matching bases. The V and J ends lost 6 bases and 3 bases respectively, with 11 bases between them. The germline gives CDR1 LNHNV, CDR2 YYDKDF (reference sequence). This CDR3 has 13 amino acids. CDR3 in DNA: TGTGCCACCAGAGGGCAGGGTTACACTGAAGCTTTCTTT. Protein: CATRGQGYTEAFF.

V is TRBV18 and J is TRBJ1-1; TRBD1 matches at 7 bases. The germline CDR1 and CDR2 sequences are KGHSH and LQKENI. CDR3 size: 14 residues. With 2 bases clipped from V and 6 bases from J, the junction kept 6 bases outside the gene matches. The CDR3 DNA is TGTGCCAGCTCACCAAAGGACAGGCCAGCTGAAGCTTTCTTT. Translated, it gives CASSPKDRPAEAFF.

The rearrangement uses TRBV29-1 and TRBJ2-7, with unresolved D. Trimming stripped 5 bases from V and 0 bases from J, with 14 bases between. Germline V CDR1 and CDR2: SQVTM, ANQGSEA. CDR3 size: 14 residues. CDR3 sequence (DNA): TGCAGCGTTTCAAACAGTCTAAGCTCCTACGAGCAGTACTTC. Amino acid sequence: CSVSNSLSSYEQYF.

The J gene is TRBJ2-3, the V gene TRBV7-2, with D possibly matching TRBD2 (6 bases). The germline gives CDR1 SGHTA, CDR2 FQGNSA. Between the trimmed V and J ends, which lost 6 bases and 2 bases, there was a span of 18 bases. The length of the CDR3 is 16 residues. DNA for the CDR3: TGTGCCAGCAGAAATAAGCCTGCGGGAACCACAGATACGCAGTATTTT. Its protein is CASRNKPAGTTDTQYF.

This clone has only one observation. This chain joins TRBV9 and TRBJ1-1; D gene unclear. CDR1 is SGDLS, CDR2 YYNGEE, per germline. The CDR3 totals 14 residues. The germline V and J ends were trimmed by 0 bases and 1 base, with 7 bases remaining between them. The CDR3 DNA follows: TGTGCCAGCAGCGTAGCCCGGGAGAACACTGAAGCTTTCTTT. Encoded protein: CASSVARENTEAFF.

This chain connects TRBV7-9 to TRBJ1-4, with D unresolved. Trimming removed 3 bases at V and 11 bases at J, with 22 bases between. CDR1 is SEHNR, CDR2 FQNEAQ, per germline (reference sequence). The CDR3 sequence is 16 residues long. CDR3 sequence reads: CASSFSIGLSSGKLFF. The CDR3, as DNA: TGTGCCAGCAGCTTTTCTATAGGACTATCGAGCGGGAAACTGTTTTTT.

The chain employs TRBV5-6 and TRBJ2-2; D is possibly TRBD1 (5 bases). The germline V gene has CDR1 SGHDT and CDR2 YYEEEE. The CDR3 consists of 13 residues. V lost 2 bases to trimming and J lost 4 bases, with 6 bases between them. CDR3 sequence (DNA): TGTGCCAGCAGCTTAGGGGCCACCGGGGAGCTGTTTTTT. It translates to CASSLGATGELFF.

This clone appeared a few times. CDR3 amino acids: CASSPAGVGGETQYF. The CDR3 DNA is TGTGCCAGCAGTCCGGCAGGGGTGGGAGGGGAGACCCAGTACTTC. The rearrangement uses TRBV5-4 and TRBJ2-5; tentative D call: TRBD2 (7 bases). The ends were cut back, 5 bases at V and 5 bases at J, with 19 bases in the middle. Germline CDR1 SGHNT, CDR2 YYREEE (reference sequence). This CDR3 spans 15 amino acids.

V usage is TRBV7-3 and J usage is TRBJ2-1; 9 nucleotides align to TRBD1. The CDR3 loop spans 18 amino acids. CDR1 is SGHTA and CDR2 is FQGTGA in the germline V gene. V gave up 2 bases and J gave up 4 bases; unmatched junction bases: 12. The CDR3 DNA reads TGTGCCAGCAGCTTACTCCCCCAAAGGACAGGGGCTTACAATGAGCAGTTCTTC. Translating gives CASSLLPQRTGAYNEQFF.

The rearrangement uses TRBV6-5 and TRBJ2-2; tentatively, D is TRBD2 (5 bases). The CDR3 covers 13 residues. CDR1 and CDR2 (germline): MNHEY, SVGAGI. V shed 5 bases and J shed 3 bases, with 7 bases lying between them. The CDR3 spells CASSPGYTGELFF. For the CDR3, the DNA is TGTGCCAGCAGTCCGGGGTACACCGGGGAGCTGTTTTTT.

The CDR3 bases are TGTGCCAGCAGCGGGACAGGAGACCTCAATGAGCAGTTCTTC. Its protein product is CASSGTGDLNEQFF. This sequence joins TRBV5-4 and TRBJ2-1, with 8 bases fitting TRBD1. Germline V CDR1 and CDR2: SGHNT, YYREEE (reference sequence). V gave up 4 bases and J gave up 6 bases; unmatched junction bases: 6. The CDR3 runs 14 residues.

The chain links TRBV27 to TRBJ2-3; tentative D call: TRBD2 (5 bases). The germline CDR1 and CDR2 sequences are MNHEY and SMNVEV (reference sequence). The CDR3 sequence is 14 residues long. Trimming cost V 0 bases and J 4 bases, with 8 bases left between them. CDR3 protein: CASSLSRVADTQYF. The CDR3 DNA follows: TGTGCCAGCAGTTTATCGAGGGTTGCAGATACGCAGTATTTT.

The V call is TRBV10-2, the J call TRBJ1-1; D unclear. V lost 6 bases and J 2 bases, leaving 22 bases between the germline ends. Per the germline V gene, CDR1 is WSHSY and CDR2 is SAAADI. The length of the CDR3 is 17 residues. The DNA for the CDR3 is TGCGCCAGCAGCGAGACGACAATATTAAGAGATAACACTGAAGCTTTCTTT. The encoded protein is CASSETTILRDNTEAFF.

V usage is TRBV7-9 and J usage is TRBJ1-1; TRBD1 matches at 8 bases. The CDR3 consists of 13 residues. The V segment lost 5 bases and the J segment 5 bases; nucleotides outside the gene matches: 4. CDR1 SEHNR and CDR2 FQNEAQ come from the germline V gene (reference sequence). DNA for the CDR3: TGTGCCAGCAGCGCCCAGGGGGCGACTGAAGCTTTCTTT. Amino acid sequence: CASSAQGATEAFF.

V and J are TRBV6-5 and TRBJ1-1; 11 bases map to TRBD1. J gave up 5 bases and V 2 bases, and 4 bases lay outside the gene matches. The CDR3 extends over 15 amino acids. Germline values: CDR1 MNHEY, CDR2 SVGAGI. The CDR3 here is CASSYRGQGVTEAFF. The CDR3 bases are TGTGCCAGCAGTTACCGGGGACAGGGGGTTACTGAAGCTTTCTTT.

The chain combines TRBV10-3 with TRBJ2-7, with TRBD2 matching over 11 bases. V was pared by 2 bases and J by 2 bases, with 2 bases of the junction left unmatched. CDR3 length: 15 amino acids. Germline-derived CDR1 and CDR2 are ENHRY and SYGVKD. Here the CDR3 DNA reads TGTGCCATCAGTGAGGTTAGCGGGGGGGCCTACGAGCAGTACTTC. Translated, it gives CAISEVSGGAYEQYF.

The chain is built from TRBV5-1 and TRBJ1-2; TRBD1 matches 9 bases. This CDR3 region has 14 residues. V gave up 4 bases and J gave up 7 bases; unmatched junction bases: 8. In germline, CDR1 is SGHRS, CDR2 YFSETQ. The chain's CDR3 is CASSPGQGASGYTF. In DNA form, the CDR3 reads TGCGCCAGCAGCCCGGGACAGGGAGCTTCTGGCTACACCTTC.

The gene calls are TRBV7-9 and TRBJ1-5, with 9 bases aligning to TRBD1. This CDR3 is built from 15 residues. The junction had 8 bases not matched to a gene; V was cut back by 8 bases and J by 3 bases. Germline V gene sequence: CDR1 SEHNR, CDR2 FQNEAQ (reference sequence). The CDR3 reads CASSHGTGINQPQHF. CDR3 nucleotides: TGTGCCAGCTCCCACGGGACAGGGATCAATCAGCCCCAGCATTTT. The variable domain in full, completed from reference TRBV7-9 and TRBJ1-5, reads DTGVSQNPRHKITKRGQNVTFRCDPISEHNRLYWYRQTLGQGPEFLTYFQNEAQLEKSRLLSDRFSAERPKGSFSTLEIQRTEQGDSAMYLCASSHGTGINQPQHFGDGTRLSIL.